This passage covers 9 T cell receptor beta chains from one sample sequenced in a study of cytomegalovirus exposure and HLA in healthy donors. It was with 60 Vbeta and 13 Jbeta primers that the PCR ran. Using immunoSEQ multiplex PCR, the repertoire was profiled, and TCRdb retains in-frame clones only, with some absent. This sample carries about 110,000 clones, around three quarters of them seen once, and the ten largest clones take 2.5% to 3%. Sample: PBMCs. Receptor source: a woman between 18 and 30 years old in good health and CMV-seropositive.

The V call is TRBV7-6, the J call TRBJ1-2, with D perhaps TRBD1 (5 bases). Trimming stripped 1 base from V and 0 bases from J, with 9 bases between. The CDR3 runs to 15 residues. The germline V gene has CDR1 SGHVS and CDR2 FNYEAQ. In DNA form, the CDR3 reads TGTGCCAGCAGCTTAGGTCAGGGTGCTAACTATGGCTACACCTTC. Its protein is CASSLGQGANYGYTF.

The chain combines TRBV9 with TRBJ2-7; maybe TRBD1 (5 bases). The V end lost 0 bases, the J end lost 1 base, and 11 bases lay between the germline ends. The CDR3 extends over 15 amino acids. Germline V gene data show CDR1 as SGDLS and CDR2 as YYNGEE. In DNA form, the CDR3 reads TGTGCCAGCAGCGTAGGGGGCGTAGGGTCCTACGAGCAGTACTTC. It encodes CASSVGGVGSYEQYF.

The chain joins TRBV10-3 to TRBJ2-7; D is uncertain. Germline lookup yields CDR1 ENHRY and CDR2 SYGVKD. The V end lost 7 bases, the J end lost 5 bases, and 9 bases lay between the germline ends. The CDR3 spans 11 residues. In DNA form, the CDR3 reads TGTGCCATCATACGAGGCAACGAGCAGTACTTC. Its protein is CAIIRGNEQYF.

CDR3 coding DNA: TGTGCCAGCAGCCCAGGGGGTCGTCCGAGCTACACCTTC. Its protein product is CASSPGGRPSYTF. The chain couples TRBV28 to TRBJ1-2; 7 bases fit TRBD1. The V segment lost 6 bases and the J segment 9 bases; nucleotides outside the gene matches: 10. The CDR3 spans 13 residues. CDR1 is MDHEN, CDR2 SYDVKM, per germline.

A remark on this clone: A read error may produce the germline difference seen at one junction end. This chain links TRBV7-9 with TRBJ1-4, with D possibly TRBD1 on 6 matching bases. Germline assignment: CDR1 SEHNR and CDR2 FQNEAQ (reference sequence). The CDR3 covers 14 residues. CDR3: CSSSLMGAGEKLFF. The CDR3 bases are TGTTCCAGCAGCTTAATGGGGGCAGGGGAAAAACTGTTTTTT.

The CDR3 region is CSVRRLLSGNTIYF. The DNA of the CDR3 is TGCAGCGTTCGGCGGCTGTTGAGTGGAAACACCATATATTTT. This sequence joins TRBV29-1 and TRBJ1-3; D remains ambiguous. Germline assignment: CDR1 SQVTM and CDR2 ANQGSEA. This CDR3 spans 14 amino acids. The germline V and J ends were trimmed by 5 bases and 3 bases, with 14 bases remaining between them.

This chain links TRBV5-1 with TRBJ1-3; weak D call: TRBD1 (6 bases). V lost 2 bases, J lost 0 bases, and 15 bases lay in between. There are 17 residues in the CDR3. Germline V lookup: CDR1 SGHRS, CDR2 YFSETQ. Written as DNA, the CDR3 is TGCGCCAGCAGCTTCAATACAGGGCCATACTCTGGAAACACCATATATTTT. Amino acid sequence: CASSFNTGPYSGNTIYF.

This clone occurred once. The chain employs TRBV4-1 and TRBJ1-5; no definite D call. Germline CDR1 and CDR2: MGHRA and YSYEKL. The CDR3 is 17 amino acids. V lost 0 bases to trimming and J lost 4 bases, with 16 bases between them. The CDR3 DNA follows: TGCGCCAGCAGCCAAGATCCACCGACCCAGCGTAATCAGCCCCAGCATTTT. Its protein product is CASSQDPPTQRNQPQHF.

This chain connects TRBV7-2 to TRBJ1-1; D call uncertain. Between the trimmed V and J ends, which lost 3 bases and 6 bases, there was a span of 8 bases. The CDR3 consists of 12 residues. Per the germline V gene, CDR1 is SGHTA and CDR2 is FQGNSA. The CDR3 nucleotides are TGTGCCAGCAGCTTTAAACAGCCTGAAGCTTTCTTT. Amino acid sequence: CASSFKQPEAFF.